These 19 T cell receptor beta chains were sequenced from one sample in a study of T cells after posttransplantation cyclophosphamide. The table came from immunoSEQ multiplex PCR; TCRdb's copy has only in-frame clones and leaves some out. The sample lists approximately 32,000 clones; roughly 90% were seen once. Sequencing used PBMCs. Source of these receptors: a woman in her thirties or forties with a blood cancer, CMV-positive, and with a related stem cell donor.

The chain recombines TRBV11-2 with TRBJ2-7, with TRBD1 matching 8 bases. The CDR3 totals 14 residues. The germline gives CDR1 SGHAT, CDR2 FQNNGV. The V and J ends lost 0 bases and 7 bases, in that order; junction bases with no gene match: 5. CDR3 in amino acids: CASSLDPRGQEQYF. Here the CDR3 DNA reads TGTGCCAGCAGCTTAGATCCCAGGGGGCAGGAGCAGTACTTC.

The chain employs TRBV4-1 and TRBJ2-2; 7 bases agree with TRBD2. The CDR3 runs to 19 residues. After removal of 0 bases from V and 4 bases from J, the junction contained 14 bases not matched to a gene. The germline gives CDR1 MGHRA, CDR2 YSYEKL. This CDR3 reads CASSQEGFMGGGSTGELFF. The CDR3 DNA reads as TGCGCCAGCAGCCAAGAGGGATTTATGGGGGGGGGTAGCACCGGGGAGCTGTTTTTT.

The count of this clone is one. The CDR3 reads CASSELSGDYEQYF. For the CDR3, the DNA is TGTGCCAGCAGTGAACTTTCAGGGGACTACGAGCAGTACTTC. V is TRBV6-1 and J is TRBJ2-5; weak D call: TRBD1 (6 bases). The end of the DNA aligns better with TRBJ2-7, so the J call may be wrong. CDR3 size: 14 residues. Germline V lookup: CDR1 MNHNS, CDR2 SASEGT.

This chain joins TRBV7-2 and TRBJ1-4; possible D gene TRBD1, 6 bases. This CDR3 contains 14 residues. The V gene lost 3 bases and the J gene lost 3 bases, with 8 bases spanning the gap. The germline CDR1 and CDR2 sequences are SGHTA and FQGNSA. For the CDR3, the DNA is TGTGCCAGCAGCTTGGGGGCGGCTAATGAAAAACTGTTTTTT. It is translated as CASSLGAANEKLFF. The full variable domain, completed using reference TRBV7-2 and TRBJ1-4, is GAGVSQSPSNKVTEKGKDVELRCDPISGHTALYWYRQSLGQGLEFLIYFQGNSAPDKSGLPSDRFSAERTGGSVSTLTIQRTQQEDSAVYLCASSLGAANEKLFFGSGTQLSVL.

The chain recombines TRBV9 with TRBJ1-2; 10 nucleotides match TRBD1. The CDR3 contains 17 residues. Germline V CDR1 and CDR2: SGDLS, YYNGEE. Losses at the gene ends were 4 bases for V and 5 bases for J; bases not matched to a gene: 14. In DNA, the CDR3 is TGTGCCAGCAGCTTAACCGGGACAGGGGAGTCACAGTATGGCTACACCTTC. This encodes CASSLTGTGESQYGYTF.

This chain connects TRBV11-2 to TRBJ2-7; possibly TRBD2 for D (5 bases). CDR1 and CDR2 (germline): SGHAT, FQNNGV. The CDR3 consists of 15 residues. Trimming took 1 base from V and 3 from J, leaving 13 bases between them. The CDR3 region has the DNA TGTGCCAGCAGCTTAGCCCGGGGTTCAGGCTACGAGCAGTACTTC. It translates to CASSLARGSGYEQYF.

This clone appeared once. This sequence joins TRBV6-5 and TRBJ1-2; possibly TRBD1 for D (5 bases). V lost 6 bases to trimming and J lost 1 base, with 9 bases between them. Per the germline V gene, CDR1 is MNHEY and CDR2 is SVGAGI. CDR3 length: 13 residues. The CDR3 nucleotides read TGTGCCAGCAGCACGACAGTTAACTATGGCTACACCTTC. This translates into CASSTTVNYGYTF.

The chain uses TRBV10-3 and TRBJ1-2, with 11 bases matching TRBD1. This CDR3 is 15 amino acids long. The junction had 8 bases not matched to a gene; V was cut back by 3 bases and J by 8 bases. Per the germline V gene, CDR1 is ENHRY and CDR2 is SYGVKD. CDR3: CAISDLGQGAHGYTF. DNA of the CDR3: TGTGCCATCAGTGATCTCGGACAGGGGGCGCACGGCTACACCTTC.

The chain carries TRBV7-2 and TRBJ1-1; 11 positions match TRBD1. Germline V lookup: CDR1 SGHTA, CDR2 FQGNSA. The trim removed 5 bases at V and 4 bases at J, leaving 3 bases unmatched. There are 14 residues in the CDR3. CDR3 in amino acids: CASSKDRGLTEAFF. CDR3 nucleotide sequence: TGTGCCAGCAGCAAGGACAGGGGGCTCACTGAAGCTTTCTTT.

This clone showed up just once. The J gene is TRBJ1-2, the V gene TRBV18; D possibly corresponds to TRBD1 (5 bases). V was shortened by 5 bases and J by 3 bases, with 7 bases between the two germline ends. The CDR3 is 12 residues long. The germline V gene encodes CDR1 KGHSH and CDR2 LQKENI. CDR3 in amino acids: CASSSRDYGYTF. The CDR3 DNA follows: TGTGCCAGCTCAAGCAGGGACTATGGCTACACCTTC.

This chain connects TRBV11-2 to TRBJ2-4; TRBD1 agrees at 8 bases. Germline V gives CDR1 SGHAT, CDR2 FQNNGV. The CDR3 spans 15 residues. V dropped 5 bases and J dropped 1; count of bases not matched to a gene: 4. The CDR3 loop reads CASSRTGRAKNIQYF. The CDR3 coding sequence is TGTGCCAGCAGCCGGACAGGGAGGGCCAAAAACATTCAGTACTTC.

The gene calls are TRBV7-9 and TRBJ2-3, with D possibly being TRBD1 (6 bases). In germline, CDR1 is SEHNR, CDR2 FQNEAQ (reference sequence). The CDR3 length is 17 residues. With 3 bases removed from V and 2 bases from J, the gap between germline ends came to 18 bases. This chain's CDR3 is CASSFGLTRQDTDTQYF. DNA for the CDR3: TGTGCCAGCAGCTTTGGGCTTACGAGACAGGACACAGATACGCAGTATTTT.

The chain uses TRBV19 and TRBJ1-5; unclear D gene. The germline CDR1 and CDR2 sequences are LNHDA and SQIVND (reference sequence). Trimming left V 5 bases short and J 4 bases short, with 12 bases between. CDR3 size: 14 residues. Written as DNA, the CDR3 is TGTGCCAGTAGTTTACCGACGGGAAATCAGCCCCAGCATTTT. Its protein is CASSLPTGNQPQHF.

This clone was detected once. The J gene is TRBJ2-7, the V gene TRBV7-9; unclear D gene. This CDR3 spans 13 amino acids. V was clipped by 6 bases and J by 3 bases, with 12 bases between them. CDR1 SEHNR and CDR2 FQNEAQ come from the germline V gene (reference sequence). DNA of the CDR3: TGTGCCAGCAGTTCCGGGTCGTTCTACGAGCAGTACTTC. Its protein product is CASSSGSFYEQYF.

The chain uses TRBV11-2 and TRBJ2-7; no clear D. In germline, CDR1 is SGHAT, CDR2 FQNNGV. This CDR3 is built from 18 residues. V lost 2 bases to trimming and J lost 0 bases, with 20 bases between them. The CDR3 DNA reads TGTGCCAGCAGCTTATCCCCCGTTGGCAGACTTAGCTCCTACGAGCAGTACTTC. Encoded protein: CASSLSPVGRLSSYEQYF.

The rearrangement joins TRBV19 to TRBJ2-5; tentatively, D is TRBD1 (5 bases). The last part of the DNA fits TRBJ2-7 better; the J call may be wrong. This CDR3 is 13 amino acids long. Per the germline V gene, CDR1 is LNHDA and CDR2 is SQIVND (reference sequence). The CDR3 DNA follows: TGTGCCAGTAGCCACAGGTCTTACTACGAGCAGTACTTC. This encodes CASSHRSYYEQYF.

The chain carries TRBV15 and TRBJ2-3; D gene uncertain. The germline V gene encodes CDR1 LNHNV and CDR2 YYDKDF (reference sequence). Trimming stripped 0 bases from V and 4 bases from J, with 8 bases between. The CDR3 length is 14 residues. The CDR3 region has the DNA TGTGCCACCAGCAGAGAGGCTTTATCAGATACGCAGTATTTT. Translation: CATSREALSDTQYF.

In this sample, this clone turned up once. This sequence joins TRBV28 and TRBJ1-6, with 9 positions matching TRBD1. The CDR3 has 14 amino acids. Germline assignment: CDR1 MDHEN and CDR2 SYDVKM. Unmatched junction bases numbered 4, after V lost 6 bases and J lost 7 bases. The chain's CDR3 is CASSPGTGNSPLHF. In DNA form, the CDR3 reads TGTGCCAGCAGCCCCGGGACAGGGAATTCACCCCTCCACTTT.

This chain links TRBV18 with TRBJ1-3; D unclear. V was clipped by 3 bases and J by 4 bases, with 13 bases between them. This CDR3 is 15 amino acids long. CDR1 KGHSH and CDR2 LQKENI come from the germline V gene. The CDR3 DNA reads TGTGCCAGCTCACCGGTCGGGGTTCGCGGAAACACCATATATTTT. Protein sequence: CASSPVGVRGNTIYF.